What follows describes a single TCR beta chain. This CDR3 contains 16 residues. V was clipped by 4 bases and J by 0 bases; unmatched bases: 7. The germline V gene encodes CDR1 SGDLS and CDR2 YYNGEE. The data were taken from a study of T cell changes during pregnancy in multiple sclerosis. Data came from immunoSEQ multiplex PCR; TCRdb stores just in-frame clones and leaves some out. There are approximately 69,000 clones in the sample; roughly 94% occur only once, and about 0.5% lies in the top ten. The sample in question was peripheral blood, obtained in the third trimester of pregnancy. This TCR was recovered from a female donor with multiple sclerosis, enrolled in a pregnancy study. The chain recombines TRBV9 with TRBJ1-3; 7 positions agree with TRBD1. CDR3 nucleotide sequence: TGTGCCAGCAGCCCCCGACAGGGCTCCTCTGGAAACACCATATATTTT. As protein: CASSPRQGSSGNTIYF.